This TCR beta chain came from a study of cytomegalovirus exposure and HLA in healthy donors. Overall study results and limits: V- and J-gene trimming of TCR beta was linked (in a later analysis) to a missense DCLRE1C variant. Some TCR beta chains (roughly 150 of them) were listed as cytomegalovirus-associated. Available immune exposure information was restricted to CMV serostatus only.

There are 12 residues in the CDR3. Per the germline V gene, CDR1 is SEHNR and CDR2 is FQNEAQ (reference sequence). A remark on this clone: The antigen remains undetermined.

This PCR relied on a set of 60 Vbeta primers and 13 Jbeta primers. Only in-frame clones appear in the TCRdb table, and some are missing; sequencing was by immunoSEQ multiplex PCR. The sample consists of more than 90,000 clones, 70% to 85% of them appearing once. This clonotype was obtained from a man over 45 in good health and CMV-seronegative. This sequence joins TRBV7-9 and TRBJ2-1; D perhaps matches TRBD2 (6 bases). Sequencing input: PBMCs. CDR3 DNA: TGTGGGATGGGGGACTCGGCCGGTGAGCAGTTCTTC. Its translation is CGMGDSAGEQFF.